Below, 20 T cell receptor beta chains from the same sample are listed, as sequenced in a study of shared clonotypes between healthy human individuals. Sequencing was performed with immunoSEQ multiplex PCR; in TCRdb, only in-frame clones are kept and a portion is missing. The table lists 600,000 to 750,000 clones, over 60% of them singletons. The specimen was memory CD4+ T cells sorted from blood. As to subset: CD45RA-negative fraction. The receptors shown here come from a woman in her 30s in good health.

The chain joins TRBV28 to TRBJ2-1, with 9 bases that match TRBD2. The germline gives CDR1 MDHEN, CDR2 SYDVKM. There are 15 residues in the CDR3. J lost 7 bases, V lost 3 bases, and 7 bases had no gene match. The CDR3 nucleotides are TGTGCCAGCAGTTTGGGGCTAGCGGGACGAAATGAGCAGTTCTTC. This sequence encodes CASSLGLAGRNEQFF.

The rearrangement uses TRBV5-1 and TRBJ2-1; no clear D. V lost 5 bases and J lost 8, with 14 bases in between. The CDR3 runs to 13 residues. From germline, CDR1 is SGHRS and CDR2 YFSETQ. The CDR3 region is CASRVAFGDEQFF. CDR3 sequence (DNA): TGCGCCAGCAGGGTGGCGTTCGGCGATGAGCAGTTCTTC. Looking up the rest from reference TRBV5-1 and TRBJ2-1 gives the full variable domain: KAGVTQTPRYLIKTRGQQVTLSCSPISGHRSVSWYQQTPGQGLQFLFEYFSETQRNKGNFPGRFSGRQFSNSRSEMNVSTLELGDSALYLCASRVAFGDEQFFGPGTRLTVL.

A few counts support this clone. This sequence joins TRBV6-1 and TRBJ2-1; 8 bases fit TRBD2. V shed 2 bases, J shed 7 bases, and the junction held 1 base outside the gene matches. This CDR3 region has 13 residues. Germline CDR1 is MNHNS and CDR2 is SASEGT. The CDR3 is CASSEKRGNEQFF. In DNA form, the CDR3 reads TGTGCCAGCAGTGAAAAGCGGGGGAATGAGCAGTTCTTC.

Turning to this clone: Only one base separates this from a far larger clonotype, so it likely reflects a read error. The chain joins TRBV4-1 to TRBJ2-5; D may be TRBD1 (5 bases). With 0 bases removed from V and 8 bases from J, the gap between germline ends came to 10 bases. This CDR3 region has 13 residues. CDR1 and CDR2 (germline): MGHRA, YSYEKL. The CDR3 bases are TGCGCCAGCAGCCAAGAGGTCAGGGAAACCCAGTACTTC. It encodes CASSQEVRETQYF.

This clone was seen a single time. The chain links TRBV5-1 to TRBJ1-5, with a possible D match to TRBD1 (5 bases). Per the germline V gene, CDR1 is SGHRS and CDR2 is YFSETQ. The CDR3 is 14 residues long. Trimming stripped 0 bases from V and 4 bases from J, with 8 bases between. CDR3 DNA sequence: TGCGCCAGCAGCTTGGCCCCAGGGAATCAGCCCCAGCATTTT. This sequence encodes CASSLAPGNQPQHF.

With respect to this clone: A read error may account for a junction end that differs from germline. The CDR3 spells CASSQEGRYGYTF. CDR3 in DNA: TGCGCCAGCAGCCAAGAGGGGCGCTATGGCTACACCTTC. The rearrangement links TRBV7-3 to TRBJ1-2; tentative D call: TRBD1 (5 bases). Germline V CDR1 and CDR2: SGHTA, FQGTGA. There are 13 residues in the CDR3.

Points on this clone: The sample carries other DNA sequences with the same CDR3. The chain is built from TRBV19 and TRBJ2-7; D is uncertain. The V gene lost 1 base and the J gene lost 6 bases, with 7 bases spanning the gap. CDR3 length: 12 amino acids. The germline V gene has CDR1 LNHDA and CDR2 SQIVND (reference sequence). The DNA for the CDR3 is TGTGCCAGTAGTATAGCAGGAACCGAGCAGTACTTC. Amino acid sequence: CASSIAGTEQYF.

The chain is built from TRBV29-1 and TRBJ2-7; maybe TRBD2 (5 bases). V lost 6 bases and J lost 1, with 13 bases in between. The length of the CDR3 is 13 residues. Germline V gives CDR1 SQVTM, CDR2 ANQGSEA. This CDR3 reads CSVSEGRSYEQYF. CDR3 coding DNA: TGCAGCGTGTCAGAGGGCCGGTCCTACGAGCAGTACTTC.

V gene TRBV27 combines with J gene TRBJ1-1; D remains ambiguous. The CDR3 is 14 residues long. Germline CDR1 and CDR2: MNHEY and SMNVEV (reference sequence). V lost 5 bases and J 0 bases, leaving 10 bases between the germline ends. CDR3 coding DNA: TGTGCCAGCAGTGGCAGGAATATGAACACTGAAGCTTTCTTT. This translates into CASSGRNMNTEAFF.

The CDR3 bases are TGCGCCAGCAGCTTGGCCACAGGGATCTCTGGGGCCAACGTCCTGACTTTC. Amino acid sequence: CASSLATGISGANVLTF. This chain links TRBV5-1 with TRBJ2-6, with a possible D match to TRBD1 (6 bases). Trimming took 0 bases from V and 0 from J, leaving 10 bases between them. Germline loops: CDR1 SGHRS, CDR2 YFSETQ. The CDR3 loop spans 17 amino acids.

Only a few counts were recorded for this clone. The rearrangement uses TRBV29-1 and TRBJ1-1; TRBD1 might be the D (5 bases). The CDR3 totals 13 residues. Germline-derived CDR1 and CDR2 are SQVTM and ANQGSEA. The V end was cut by 6 bases, the J end by 0 bases, with 11 bases between. The CDR3 spells CSVGLRMNTEAFF. CDR3 sequence (DNA): TGCAGCGTGGGACTACGAATGAACACTGAAGCTTTCTTT.

This clone has only one observation. This chain uses TRBV7-3 with TRBJ1-2, with 8 nucleotides matching TRBD1. Trimming at V came to 8 bases and at J to 7 bases, leaving 12 bases not matched to a gene. This CDR3 is built from 14 residues. The V gene's germline CDR1 is SGHTA and CDR2 FQGTGA. The CDR3 protein is CASQGQAMLSGYTF. The DNA for the CDR3 is TGTGCCAGCCAGGGACAGGCGATGTTGAGTGGCTACACCTTC.

V and J are TRBV6-6 and TRBJ2-7; a possible D gene is TRBD1 (5 bases). The CDR3 covers 13 residues. Germline lookup yields CDR1 MNHNY and CDR2 SVGAGI (reference sequence). V shed 7 bases and J shed 2 bases, with 12 bases lying between them. CDR3 in amino acids: CASKGPDPYEQYF. Here the CDR3 DNA reads TGTGCCAGCAAGGGGCCAGACCCCTACGAGCAGTACTTC.

This chain links TRBV28 with TRBJ1-4; perhaps TRBD1 as D (5 bases). The CDR3 covers 16 residues. The germline V gene encodes CDR1 MDHEN and CDR2 SYDVKM. With 5 bases removed from V and 7 bases from J, the gap between germline ends came to 20 bases. CDR3 amino acids: CASSPGDGGRGEKLFF. CDR3 DNA: TGTGCCAGCAGTCCAGGAGACGGGGGAAGGGGTGAAAAACTGTTTTTT.

The chain recombines TRBV19 with TRBJ2-2; 14 bases agree with TRBD2. CDR1 is LNHDA, CDR2 SQIVND, per germline (reference sequence). The ends lost 10 bases at V and 5 bases at J; junction bases unmatched: 12. The length of the CDR3 is 17 residues. The chain's CDR3 is CATKTGTSGRSTGELFF. In nucleotides, the CDR3 is TGTGCCACGAAAACCGGGACTAGCGGGAGATCGACCGGGGAGCTGTTTTTT.

The chain carries TRBV28 and TRBJ2-7; D is possibly TRBD1 (6 bases). The CDR3 has 16 residues. Germline V gene data show CDR1 as MDHEN and CDR2 as SYDVKM. With 4 bases removed from V and 2 bases from J, the gap between germline ends came to 18 bases. The CDR3 protein is CASSSRGRGGPYEQYF. The CDR3 bases are TGTGCCAGCAGTTCCAGGGGCCGGGGCGGTCCCTACGAGCAGTACTTC.

The V gene is TRBV7-2, the J gene TRBJ2-7; 14 bases line up with TRBD2. This CDR3 is 16 amino acids long. In germline, CDR1 is SGHTA, CDR2 FQGNSA. V was pared by 4 bases and J by 2 bases, with 4 bases of the junction left unmatched. This CDR3 is CASSSPTSGRAYEQYF. DNA of the CDR3: TGTGCCAGCAGCTCGCCGACTAGCGGGAGGGCCTACGAGCAGTACTTC.

The genes are TRBV6-6 and TRBJ1-1; D not resolved. The CDR3 is made up of 14 amino acids. The V and J ends lost 7 bases and 1 base respectively, with 13 bases between them. Germline CDR1 and CDR2: MNHNY and SVGAGI (reference sequence). CDR3 residues: CASTPSTANTEAFF. CDR3 DNA: TGTGCCAGCACCCCCAGCACGGCGAACACTGAAGCTTTCTTT.

The chain employs TRBV5-3 and TRBJ1-1, with D maybe TRBD1 (5 bases). TRBV5-3 is labeled an ORF, and its function is uncertain. V was pared by 4 bases and J by 0 bases, with 19 bases between. The CDR3 loop spans 17 amino acids. The CDR3 is CARSGRQQAHMNTEAFF. The CDR3 DNA reads TGTGCCAGAAGCGGTCGACAGCAGGCCCACATGAACACTGAAGCTTTCTTT.

This clone was detected once. In nucleotides, the CDR3 is TGTGCCAGCAGCCCACGTGGGAGCTCTGGAAACACCATATATTTT. It translates to CASSPRGSSGNTIYF. The chain couples TRBV11-2 to TRBJ1-3; D is undetermined. Germline CDR1 and CDR2: SGHAT and FQNNGV. V lost 5 bases and J lost 0, with 11 bases in between. The CDR3 is 15 amino acids. The complete variable domain, with remaining parts taken from reference TRBV11-2 and TRBJ1-3, reads EAGVAQSPRYKIIEKRQSVAFWCNPISGHATLYWYQQILGQGPKLLIQFQNNGVVDDSQLPKDRFSAERLKGVDSTLKIQPAKLEDSAVYLCASSPRGSSGNTIYFGEGSWLTVV.